This TCR beta chain was recovered during a study of response to subunit inactivated influenza vaccine. For this clonotype: As yet, its antigen is unknown.

TCRdb recomputed calls from the RT-PCR reads with MiXCR, one row per CDR3 protein. The sample contains approximately 730,000 distinct CDR3 sequences, about 14% of which appear only once. With 5 bases removed from V and 2 bases from J, the gap between germline ends came to 17 bases. CDR3 size: 16 residues. Germline V gene sequence: CDR1 SGHTA, CDR2 FQGNSA. Findings of the study overall: With each seasonal influenza vaccination, the authors suggested, few new T cells are recruited.

Material: PBMCs from blood, obtained around two weeks before vaccination. The chain combines TRBV7-2 with TRBJ2-3; tentatively, D is TRBD2 (5 bases). The sequence was obtained from a man in his forties or fifties who received an inactivated influenza vaccine. The CDR3 protein is CASSLSVTDYTDTQYF. The CDR3 nucleotides read TGTGCCAGCAGCCTAAGTGTCACCGACTACACAGATACGCAGTATTTT.